This T cell receptor (beta chain) was documented in a study of T cell repertoires in cytomegalovirus infection. About the study: Selection of CMV epitopes for the study included recently identified HLA-C-restricted and well-studied HLA-B-restricted ones. Matching HLA type and CMV infection were both indicated by public TCR beta signatures. Study conclusions and caveats: HLA-C-restricted TCR beta clonotypes specific for CMV led the ex vivo response. Using cumulative public TCR beta family frequency, the authors identified those who carried CMV together with the relevant HLA.

This clonotype was picked up many times. Its specificity is unknown. Using its own MiXCR run on the reads, TCRdb lists one record per CDR3 protein. This sample carries 640,000 or so distinct CDR3 sequences, around 31% of them seen once, and the ten largest clones take about 18%. The CDR3 covers 18 residues. The trim removed 5 bases at V and 0 bases at J, leaving 9 bases unmatched. The origin of this receptor is a human donor in good health (CMV status not recorded). Some clones in this sample may be carry-over from other donors' samples. V gene TRBV12-3 or TRBV12-4 combines with J gene TRBJ1-5, with 11 positions matching TRBD1. The sequences come from cultured PBMCs, collected from culture after CMV antigen stimulation. The CDR3 loop reads CASSLRTGGRHSNQPQHF. The CDR3 DNA reads TGTGCCAGCAGTCTCCGGACAGGGGGCAGACATAGCAATCAGCCCCAGCATTTT.